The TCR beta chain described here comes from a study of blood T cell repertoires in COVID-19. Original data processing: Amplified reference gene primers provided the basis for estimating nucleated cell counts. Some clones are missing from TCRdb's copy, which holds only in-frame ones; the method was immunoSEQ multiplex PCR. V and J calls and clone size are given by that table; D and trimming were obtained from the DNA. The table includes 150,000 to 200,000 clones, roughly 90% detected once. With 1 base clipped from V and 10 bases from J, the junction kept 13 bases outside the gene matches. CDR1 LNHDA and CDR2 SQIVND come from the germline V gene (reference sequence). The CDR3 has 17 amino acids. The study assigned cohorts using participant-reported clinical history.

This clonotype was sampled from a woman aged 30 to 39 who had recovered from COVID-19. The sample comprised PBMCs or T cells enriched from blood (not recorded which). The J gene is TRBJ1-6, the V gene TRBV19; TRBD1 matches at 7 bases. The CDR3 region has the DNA TGTGCCAGTAGTATAGTCCTACAGGGGAAGGGTAACTCACCCCTCCACTTT. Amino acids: CASSIVLQGKGNSPLHF.